This is a list of T cell receptor beta chains from one sample in a study of T cell responses to AZD1222 COVID-19 vaccine. The data were produced by immunoSEQ multiplex PCR, yet TCRdb's version contains in-frame clones alone and is incomplete. The sample lists 200,000 to 250,000 clones; 90% to 95% were seen once. The sample in question was peripheral blood, obtained 28 days after the second dose of the MenACWY control vaccine. The receptors originated from an adult who received the MenACWY meningococcal vaccine as a control. The CDR3 runs from the conserved cysteine through the conserved F or W. The D gene is left open where the match is weak. Clone sizes are given selectively: once, few, many, or a class where the clone is expanded.

V: TRBV28
size: .
J: TRBJ2-7
D: .
CDR3: CARPPRYEQYF
DNA: TGTGCCAGGCCCCCGCGGTACGAGCAGTACTTC

V: TRBV9
size: .
J: TRBJ2-2
D: .
CDR3: CASSPLVANTGELFF
DNA: TGTGCCAGCAGCCCCCTAGTCGCGAACACCGGGGAGCTGTTTTTT

V: TRBV6-5
size: .
J: TRBJ1-2
D: .
CDR3: CASSSGGAGYTF
DNA: TGTGCCAGCAGCTCCGGAGGGGCCGGCTACACCTTC

V: TRBV2
size: .
J: TRBJ1-5
D: TRBD1
CDR3: CASSLSPGQALNQPQHF
DNA: TGTGCCAGTTCCTTAAGCCCCGGACAGGCTCTCAATCAGCCCCAGCATTTT

V: TRBV5-1
size: .
J: TRBJ2-7
D: TRBD2
CDR3: CASSLPGTTYEQYF
DNA: TGCGCCAGCAGCTTACCAGGGACTACCTACGAGCAGTACTTC

V: TRBV2
size: .
J: TRBJ1-1
D: TRBD1
CDR3: CASSEAVGTGNTEAFF
DNA: TGTGCCAGCAGTGAAGCCGTAGGGACAGGGAACACTGAAGCTTTCTTT

V: TRBV19
size: .
J: TRBJ2-1
D: TRBD1
CDR3: CASSSPGTGGHNEQFF
DNA: TGTGCCAGTAGTTCCCCCGGGACAGGGGGCCATAATGAGCAGTTCTTC

V: TRBV29-1
size: once
J: TRBJ1-4
D: .
CDR3: CSVGHYDEKLFF
DNA: TGCAGCGTTGGACATTACGATGAAAAACTGTTTTTT

V: TRBV11-2
size: .
J: TRBJ2-5
D: .
CDR3: CASSLVGSVLETQYF
DNA: TGTGCCAGCAGCTTAGTGGGGTCGGTGTTGGAGACCCAGTACTTC

V: TRBV5-5
size: .
J: TRBJ1-5
D: .
CDR3: CASSPLGNQPQHF
DNA: TGTGCCAGCAGCCCATTAGGCAATCAGCCCCAGCATTTT

V: TRBV30
size: .
J: TRBJ2-7
D: .
CDR3: CAWRGGQSYEQYF
DNA: TGTGCCTGGAGGGGGGGCCAATCCTACGAGCAGTACTTC

V: TRBV27
size: .
J: TRBJ2-1
D: TRBD2
CDR3: CASSNSGAYNEQFF
DNA: TGTGCCAGCAGTAACAGCGGGGCTTACAATGAGCAGTTCTTC

V: TRBV4-1
size: .
J: TRBJ1-1
D: .
CDR3: CASTPQAGDTEAFF
DNA: TGCGCCAGCACCCCACAGGCGGGGGACACTGAAGCTTTCTTT

V: TRBV2
size: .
J: TRBJ2-6
D: .
CDR3: CASSDEDSGANVLTF
DNA: TGTGCCAGCAGTGATGAGGACTCTGGGGCCAACGTCCTGACTTTC

V: TRBV3-1/TRBV3-2
size: .
J: TRBJ2-2
D: .
CDR3: CASSRGGGTGELFF
DNA: TGTGCCAGCAGCCGTGGGGGAGGCACCGGGGAGCTGTTTTTT

V: TRBV6-5
size: .
J: TRBJ1-6
D: .
CDR3: CASSYGGGLGSPLHF
DNA: TGTGCCAGCAGTTACGGGGGGGGGCTGGGATCACCCCTCCACTTT

V: TRBV5-5
size: .
J: TRBJ1-2
D: .
CDR3: CASSSDNNYGYTF
DNA: TGTGCCAGCAGCTCGGACAATAACTATGGCTACACCTTC

V: TRBV18
size: .
J: TRBJ1-2
D: .
CDR3: CASSPPAGAIGYTF
DNA: TGTGCCAGCTCACCACCAGCGGGGGCGATTGGCTACACCTTC